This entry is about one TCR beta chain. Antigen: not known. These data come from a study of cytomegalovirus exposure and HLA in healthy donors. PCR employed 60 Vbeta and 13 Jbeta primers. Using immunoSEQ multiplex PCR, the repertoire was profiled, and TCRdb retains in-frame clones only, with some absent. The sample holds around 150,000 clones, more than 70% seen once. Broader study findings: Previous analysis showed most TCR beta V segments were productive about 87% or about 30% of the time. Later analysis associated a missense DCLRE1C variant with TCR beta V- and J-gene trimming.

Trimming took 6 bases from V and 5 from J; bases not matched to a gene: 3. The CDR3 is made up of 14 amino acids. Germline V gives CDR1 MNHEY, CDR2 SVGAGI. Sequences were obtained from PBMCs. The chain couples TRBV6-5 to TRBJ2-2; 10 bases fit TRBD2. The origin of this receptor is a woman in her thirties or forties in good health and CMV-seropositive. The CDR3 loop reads CASRRAGGTGELFF. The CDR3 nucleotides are TGTGCCAGCAGACGAGCGGGAGGGACCGGGGAGCTGTTTTTT.